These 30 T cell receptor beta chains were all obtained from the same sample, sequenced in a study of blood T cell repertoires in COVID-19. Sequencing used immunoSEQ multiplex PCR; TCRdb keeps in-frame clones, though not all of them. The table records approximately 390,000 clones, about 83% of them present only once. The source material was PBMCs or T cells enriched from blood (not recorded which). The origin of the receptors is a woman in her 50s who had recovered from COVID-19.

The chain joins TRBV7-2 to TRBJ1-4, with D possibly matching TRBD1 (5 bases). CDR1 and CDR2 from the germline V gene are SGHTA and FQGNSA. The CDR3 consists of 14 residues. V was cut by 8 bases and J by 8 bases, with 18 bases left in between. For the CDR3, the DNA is TGTGCCAGCGGCCGGGACCGGGAGAGAGAAAAACTGTTTTTT. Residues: CASGRDREREKLFF.

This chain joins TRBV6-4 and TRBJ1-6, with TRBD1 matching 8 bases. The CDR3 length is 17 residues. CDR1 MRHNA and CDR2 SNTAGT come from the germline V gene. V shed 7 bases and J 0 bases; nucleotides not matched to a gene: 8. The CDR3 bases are TGTGCCAGCATTTACCGGGACAGGCACTCCTATAATTCACCCCTCCACTTT. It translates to CASIYRDRHSYNSPLHF.

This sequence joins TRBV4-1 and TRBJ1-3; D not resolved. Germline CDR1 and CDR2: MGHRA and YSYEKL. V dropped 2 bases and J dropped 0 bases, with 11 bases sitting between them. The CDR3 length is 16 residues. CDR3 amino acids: CASSQSQLSSGNTIYF. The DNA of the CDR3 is TGCGCCAGCAGCCAATCACAGCTGAGCTCTGGAAACACCATATATTTT.

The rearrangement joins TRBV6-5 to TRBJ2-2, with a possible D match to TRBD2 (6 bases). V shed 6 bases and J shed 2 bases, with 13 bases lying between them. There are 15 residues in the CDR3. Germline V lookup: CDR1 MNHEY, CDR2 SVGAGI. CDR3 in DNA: TGTGCCAGCAGCAAGCCGGGAGATAACACCGGGGAGCTGTTTTTT. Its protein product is CASSKPGDNTGELFF.

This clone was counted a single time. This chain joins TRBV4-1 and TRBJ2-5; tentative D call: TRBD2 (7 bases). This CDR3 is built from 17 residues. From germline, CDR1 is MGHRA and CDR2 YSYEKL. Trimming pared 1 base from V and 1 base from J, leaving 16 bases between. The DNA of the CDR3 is TGCGCCAGCAGCCAAGTTGGCGGGGGCCAAAGCCAAGAGACCCAGTACTTC. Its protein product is CASSQVGGGQSQETQYF.

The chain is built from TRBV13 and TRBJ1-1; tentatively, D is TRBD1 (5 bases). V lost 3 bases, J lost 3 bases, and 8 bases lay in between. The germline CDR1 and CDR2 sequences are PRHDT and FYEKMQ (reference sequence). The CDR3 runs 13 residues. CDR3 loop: CASSFWGDTEAFF. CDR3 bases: TGTGCCAGCAGCTTCTGGGGGGACACTGAAGCTTTCTTT.

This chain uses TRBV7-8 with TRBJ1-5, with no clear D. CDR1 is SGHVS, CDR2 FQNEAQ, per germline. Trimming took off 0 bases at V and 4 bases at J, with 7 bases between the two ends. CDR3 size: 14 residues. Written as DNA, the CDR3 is TGTGCCAGCAGCTTAGCGCTGCGAAATCAGCCCCAGCATTTT. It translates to CASSLALRNQPQHF.

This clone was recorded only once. The CDR3 protein is CASSQPGRGTGELFF. The CDR3 nucleotides read TGCGCCAGCAGCCAACCAGGACGGGGGACCGGGGAGCTGTTTTTT. The J gene is TRBJ2-2, the V gene TRBV4-1; TRBD2 is a possible D gene (6 bases). Trimming removed 2 bases at V and 5 bases at J, with 12 bases between. CDR3 length: 15 residues. CDR1 is MGHRA, CDR2 YSYEKL, per germline.

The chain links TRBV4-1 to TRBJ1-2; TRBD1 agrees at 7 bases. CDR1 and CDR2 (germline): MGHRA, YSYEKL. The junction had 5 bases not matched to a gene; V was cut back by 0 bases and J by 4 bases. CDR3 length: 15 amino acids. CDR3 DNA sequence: TGCGCCAGCAGCCAAGATAGGTCAGGGGGCTATGGCTACACCTTC. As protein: CASSQDRSGGYGYTF.

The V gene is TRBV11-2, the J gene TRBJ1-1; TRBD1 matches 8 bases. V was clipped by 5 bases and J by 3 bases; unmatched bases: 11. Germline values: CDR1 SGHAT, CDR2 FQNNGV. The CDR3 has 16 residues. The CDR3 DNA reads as TGTGCCAGCAGCCCCGGGACAGGCGCTTTCCACACTGAAGCTTTCTTT. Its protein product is CASSPGTGAFHTEAFF.

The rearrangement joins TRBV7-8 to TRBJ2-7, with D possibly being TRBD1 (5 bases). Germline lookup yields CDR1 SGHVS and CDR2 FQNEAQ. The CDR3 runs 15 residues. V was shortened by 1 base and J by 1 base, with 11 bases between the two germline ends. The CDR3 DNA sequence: TGTGCCAGCAGCTTAGTAGGGGCTTCGTCCTACGAGCAGTACTTC. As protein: CASSLVGASSYEQYF.

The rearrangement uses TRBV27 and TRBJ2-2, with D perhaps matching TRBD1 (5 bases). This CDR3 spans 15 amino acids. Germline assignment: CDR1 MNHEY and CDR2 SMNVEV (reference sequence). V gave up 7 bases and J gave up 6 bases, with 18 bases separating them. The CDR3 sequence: CASTLLGVGAGELFF. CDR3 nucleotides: TGTGCCAGCACCCTCTTAGGGGTTGGGGCCGGGGAGCTGTTTTTT.

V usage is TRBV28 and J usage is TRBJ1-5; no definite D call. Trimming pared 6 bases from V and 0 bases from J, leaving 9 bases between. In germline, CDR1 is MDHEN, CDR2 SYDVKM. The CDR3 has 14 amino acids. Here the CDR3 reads CASSNVNSNQPQHF. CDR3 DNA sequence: TGTGCCAGCAGCAATGTCAATAGCAATCAGCCCCAGCATTTT.

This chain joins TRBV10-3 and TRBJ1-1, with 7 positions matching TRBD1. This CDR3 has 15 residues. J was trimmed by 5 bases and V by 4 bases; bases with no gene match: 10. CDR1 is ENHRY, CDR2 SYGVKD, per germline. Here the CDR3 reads CAISGTTGVGTEAFF. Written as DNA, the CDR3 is TGTGCCATCAGTGGCACAACAGGGGTCGGGACTGAAGCTTTCTTT.

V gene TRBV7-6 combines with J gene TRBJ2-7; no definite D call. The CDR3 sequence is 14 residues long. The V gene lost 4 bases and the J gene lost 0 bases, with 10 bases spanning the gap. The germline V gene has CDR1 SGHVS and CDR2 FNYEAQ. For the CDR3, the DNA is TGTGCCAGCAGCTCCTTTAGTGGCTCCTACGAGCAGTACTTC. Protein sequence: CASSSFSGSYEQYF. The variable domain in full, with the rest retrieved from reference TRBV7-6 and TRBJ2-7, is GAGVSQSPRYKVTKRGQDVALRCDPISGHVSLYWYRQALGQGPEFLTYFNYEAQQDKSGLPNDRFSAERPEGSISTLTIQRTEQRDSAMYRCASSSFSGSYEQYFGPGTRLTVT.

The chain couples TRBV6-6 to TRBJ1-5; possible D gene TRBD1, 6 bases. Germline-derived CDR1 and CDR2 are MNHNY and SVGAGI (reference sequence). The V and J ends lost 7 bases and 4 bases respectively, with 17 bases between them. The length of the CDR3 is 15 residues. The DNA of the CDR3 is TGTGCCAGCACACCCGAGGGGGGGACAAATCAGCCCCAGCATTTT. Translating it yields CASTPEGGTNQPQHF.

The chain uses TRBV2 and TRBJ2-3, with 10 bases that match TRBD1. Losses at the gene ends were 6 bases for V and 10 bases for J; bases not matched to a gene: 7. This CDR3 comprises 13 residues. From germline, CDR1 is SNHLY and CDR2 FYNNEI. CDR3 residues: CASRGTGAVSQYF. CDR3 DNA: TGTGCCAGCAGAGGGACAGGGGCCGTATCGCAGTATTTT.

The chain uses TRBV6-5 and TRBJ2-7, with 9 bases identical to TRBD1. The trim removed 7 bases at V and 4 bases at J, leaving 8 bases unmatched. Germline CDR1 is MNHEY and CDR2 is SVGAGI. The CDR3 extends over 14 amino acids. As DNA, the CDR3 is TGTGCCAGCAAGCCCGGGGACAGGGATTACGAGCAGTACTTC. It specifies CASKPGDRDYEQYF.

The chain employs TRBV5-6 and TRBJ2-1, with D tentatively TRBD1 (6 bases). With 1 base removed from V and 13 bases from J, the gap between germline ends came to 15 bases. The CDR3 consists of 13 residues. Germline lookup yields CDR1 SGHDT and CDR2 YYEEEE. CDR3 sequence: CASSLTRGSDQFF. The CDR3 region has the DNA TGTGCCAGCAGCTTGACCAGGGGCAGTGACCAGTTCTTC.

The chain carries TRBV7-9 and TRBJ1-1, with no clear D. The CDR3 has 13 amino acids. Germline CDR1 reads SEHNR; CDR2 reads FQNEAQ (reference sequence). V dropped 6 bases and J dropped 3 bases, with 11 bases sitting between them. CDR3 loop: CASSSPPDTEAFF. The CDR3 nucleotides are TGTGCCAGCAGTTCGCCCCCGGACACTGAAGCTTTCTTT.

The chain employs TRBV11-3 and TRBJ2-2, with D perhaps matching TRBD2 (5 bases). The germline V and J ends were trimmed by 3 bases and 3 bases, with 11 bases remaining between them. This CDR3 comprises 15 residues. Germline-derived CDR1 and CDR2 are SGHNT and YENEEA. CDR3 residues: CASSFGGLYTGELFF. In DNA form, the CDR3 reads TGTGCCAGCAGCTTTGGCGGACTCTACACCGGGGAGCTGTTTTTT.

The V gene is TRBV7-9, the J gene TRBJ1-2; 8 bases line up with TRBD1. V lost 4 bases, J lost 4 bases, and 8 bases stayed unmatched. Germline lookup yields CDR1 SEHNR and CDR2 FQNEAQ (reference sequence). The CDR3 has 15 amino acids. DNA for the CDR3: TGTGCCAGCAGCTCATCGGACAGGGTCAGCTATGGCTACACCTTC. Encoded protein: CASSSSDRVSYGYTF.

The CDR3, as DNA: TGTGCCAGTAACGGATTCCCCGGGGAGAATGGCTACACCTTC. Translation gives CASNGFPGENGYTF. V is TRBV19 and J is TRBJ1-2; D is uncertain. The CDR3 consists of 14 residues. Germline V gene sequence: CDR1 LNHDA, CDR2 SQIVND (reference sequence). Trimming pared 7 bases from V and 6 bases from J, leaving 18 bases between.

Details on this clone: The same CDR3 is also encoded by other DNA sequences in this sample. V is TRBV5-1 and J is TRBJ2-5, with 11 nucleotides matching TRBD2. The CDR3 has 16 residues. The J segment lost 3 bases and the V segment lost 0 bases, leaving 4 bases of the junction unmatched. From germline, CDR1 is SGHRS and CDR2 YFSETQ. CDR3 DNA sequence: TGCGCCAGCAGCTTGGCCCTAGCGGGGGGCGAAGAGACCCAGTACTTC. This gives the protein CASSLALAGGEETQYF.

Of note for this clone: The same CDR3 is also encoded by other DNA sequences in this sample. The CDR3 spells CASSLAGYGGYTF. The CDR3 DNA reads as TGCGCCAGCAGCTTGGCAGGGTACGGTGGCTACACCTTC. The chain uses TRBV5-1 and TRBJ1-2; a weak D match, TRBD1 (5 bases). V gave up 0 bases and J gave up 7 bases, with 10 bases separating them. The CDR3 has 13 residues. CDR1 and CDR2 (germline): SGHRS, YFSETQ.

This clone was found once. This CDR3 reads CASSQGTGISTDTQYF. As DNA, the CDR3 is TGCGCCAGCAGCCAAGGTACAGGGATCAGCACAGATACGCAGTATTTT. The chain is built from TRBV4-1 and TRBJ2-3; a possible D gene is TRBD1 (6 bases). This CDR3 has 16 amino acids. The V gene's germline CDR1 is MGHRA and CDR2 YSYEKL. V lost 1 base to trimming and J lost 0 bases, with 11 bases between them.

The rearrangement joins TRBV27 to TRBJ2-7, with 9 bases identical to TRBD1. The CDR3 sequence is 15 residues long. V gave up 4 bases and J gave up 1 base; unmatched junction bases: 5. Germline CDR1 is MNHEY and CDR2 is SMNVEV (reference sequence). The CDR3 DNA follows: TGTGCCAGCAGTTACGCCGGGACAGGGTCCTACGAGCAGTACTTC. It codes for CASSYAGTGSYEQYF.

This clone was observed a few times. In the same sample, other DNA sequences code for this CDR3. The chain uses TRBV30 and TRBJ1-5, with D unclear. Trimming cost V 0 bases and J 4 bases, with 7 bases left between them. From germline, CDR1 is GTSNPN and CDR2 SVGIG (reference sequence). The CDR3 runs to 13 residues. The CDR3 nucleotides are TGTGCCTGGAGTGTACGGGGAAATCAGCCCCAGCATTTT. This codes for CAWSVRGNQPQHF. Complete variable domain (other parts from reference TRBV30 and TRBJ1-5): SQTIHQWPATLVQPVGSPLSLECTVEGTSNPNLYWYRQAAGRGLQLLFYSVGIGQISSEVPQNLSASRPQDRQFILSSKKLLLSDSGFYLCAWSVRGNQPQHFGDGTRLSIL.

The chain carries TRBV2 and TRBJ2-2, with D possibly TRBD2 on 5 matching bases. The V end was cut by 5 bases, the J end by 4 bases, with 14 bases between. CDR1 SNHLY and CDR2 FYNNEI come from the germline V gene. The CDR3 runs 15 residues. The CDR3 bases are TGTGCCAGCAGTCTCGGCGGGTTTAGCACCGGGGAGCTGTTTTTT. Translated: CASSLGGFSTGELFF. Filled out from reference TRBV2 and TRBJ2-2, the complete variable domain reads EPEVTQTPSHQVTQMGQEVILRCVPISNHLYFYWYRQILGQKVEFLVSFYNNEISEKSEIFDDQFSVERPDGSNFTLKIRSTKLEDSAMYFCASSLGGFSTGELFFGEGSRLTVL.

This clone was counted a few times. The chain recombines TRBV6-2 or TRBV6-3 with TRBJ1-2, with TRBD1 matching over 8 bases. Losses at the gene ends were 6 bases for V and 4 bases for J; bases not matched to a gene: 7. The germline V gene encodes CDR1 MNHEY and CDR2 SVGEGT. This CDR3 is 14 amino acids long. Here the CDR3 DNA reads TGTGCCAGCAGCCCCGGACAGGGCGGCTATGGCTACACCTTC. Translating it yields CASSPGQGGYGYTF.